What follows are 4 T cell receptor beta chains derived from one specimen sequenced in a study of follicular helper T cells after annual influenza vaccination. Time point given: 2014-2015 season, 7 days after vaccination. Clones were read by immunoSEQ multiplex PCR, and TCRdb kept only the in-frame ones, dropping some. The repertoire has 15,000 or so clones, around 84% of them found once; the top ten carry about 1.3%. The sequencing used CXCR5+ CD38- circulating T follicular helper cells from blood, collected 7 days after influenza vaccination. Indicated subset: circulating Tfh, non-naive CD4+CXCR5+PD-1+ (ICOS+CD38+ or ICOS-CD38-). The source of these receptors is an adult who received the influenza vaccine.

The chain links TRBV2 to TRBJ2-7; D is possibly TRBD2 (7 bases). CDR1 and CDR2 from the germline V gene are SNHLY and FYNNEI. V shed 6 bases and J shed 3 bases, with 18 bases lying between them. The length of the CDR3 is 15 residues. Here the CDR3 DNA reads TGTGCCAGCAGGACCGATCGGGGGGCCCGCTACGAGCAGTACTTC. Protein: CASRTDRGARYEQYF.

This clone has a handful of counts. The rearrangement uses TRBV7-2 and TRBJ1-4; 8 bases are shared with TRBD1. The CDR3 is 14 amino acids. CDR1 is SGHTA and CDR2 is FQGNSA in the germline V gene. The trim removed 4 bases at V and 8 bases at J, leaving 6 bases unmatched. CDR3 region: CASSSQGAREKLFF. The DNA for the CDR3 is TGTGCCAGCAGCTCCCAGGGGGCGCGCGAAAAACTGTTTTTT.

CDR3 nucleotides: TGTGCCAGCAGCACAGGGGAAGGTTCACCCCTCCACTTT. It is translated as CASSTGEGSPLHF. The V call is TRBV6-1, the J call TRBJ1-6, with 7 bases aligning to TRBD1. The CDR3 extends over 13 amino acids. J lost 9 bases, V lost 6 bases, and 5 bases had no gene match. Germline values: CDR1 MNHNS, CDR2 SASEGT.

V is TRBV30 and J is TRBJ2-1; D might be TRBD2 (6 bases). Trimming stripped 2 bases from V and 3 bases from J, with 14 bases between. The CDR3 sequence is 15 residues long. The germline V gene has CDR1 GTSNPN and CDR2 SVGIG (reference sequence). Here the CDR3 reads CAWSRRGRNYNEQFF. CDR3 DNA sequence: TGTGCCTGGAGTCGGAGGGGTCGAAACTACAATGAGCAGTTCTTC.